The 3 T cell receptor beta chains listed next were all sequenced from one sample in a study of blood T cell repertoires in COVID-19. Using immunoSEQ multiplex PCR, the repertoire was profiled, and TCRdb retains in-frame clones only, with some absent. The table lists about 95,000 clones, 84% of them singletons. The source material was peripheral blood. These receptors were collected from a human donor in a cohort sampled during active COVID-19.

The CDR3 DNA reads TGTGCCAGTAGTATACCCTCCCGGGGGGCCTCTAATTCACCCCTCCACTTT. The encoded protein is CASSIPSRGASNSPLHF. The chain uses TRBV19 and TRBJ1-6; TRBD1 is a possible D gene (6 bases). The V end was cut by 2 bases, the J end by 6 bases, with 17 bases between. Per germline, CDR1 LNHDA and CDR2 SQIVND (reference sequence). This CDR3 is built from 17 residues.

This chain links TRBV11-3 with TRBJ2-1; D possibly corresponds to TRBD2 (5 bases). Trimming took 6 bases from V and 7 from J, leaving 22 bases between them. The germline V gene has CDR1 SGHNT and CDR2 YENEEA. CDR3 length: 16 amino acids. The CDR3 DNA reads TGTGCCAGCAGTTCTCCGGGAAATAAAAATCAAAATGAGCAGTTCTTC. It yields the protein CASSSPGNKNQNEQFF.

CDR3: CASSQSQQGINEQFF. The CDR3 bases are TGTGCCAGCAGCCAGTCCCAACAGGGGATTAATGAGCAGTTCTTC. The J gene is TRBJ2-1, the V gene TRBV3-1 (or the pseudogene TRBV3-2); 7 bases map to TRBD1. This CDR3 region has 15 residues. Looked up from germline, CDR1 is LGHDT and CDR2 is YNNKEL (reference sequence). The V segment lost 3 bases and the J segment 7 bases; nucleotides outside the gene matches: 9.